What follows are 13 T cell receptor beta chains derived from one specimen sequenced in a study of regulatory T cells in long-lasting Graves disease. With iRepertoire HTBI primers and Arm-PCR of CDR3 regions, TCR beta libraries were built. TCRdb re-called the multiplex PCR reads with MiXCR, one entry per CDR3 protein. The table lists hundreds of thousands of distinct CDR3 sequences, around 30% of them singletons, with around 40% in the top ten. Time point denoted: persistent/refractory GD, antithyroid drugs over 5 years with positive TRAb. PBMCs provided the RNA from which the TCR library was made. This specimen was peripheral blood mononuclear cells (PBMCs), taken when the disease was refractory, from a patient treated with antithyroid drugs. These receptors originate from a female donor with Graves disease.

This clonotype was seen at least ten times. The rearrangement links TRBV2 to TRBJ1-6, with D possibly being TRBD1 (6 bases). The V and J ends lost 4 bases and 14 bases respectively, with 21 bases between them. CDR1 and CDR2 (germline): SNHLY, FYNNEI. There are 15 residues in the CDR3. In nucleotides, the CDR3 is TGTGCCAGCAGTGCCCTCACAGGGAACCTCAAAGCCCTCCACTTT. It translates to CASSALTGNLKALHF.

The rearrangement links TRBV12-3 or TRBV12-4 to TRBJ1-4; 7 nucleotides match TRBD1. Losses at the gene ends were 4 bases for V and 7 bases for J; bases not matched to a gene: 6. This CDR3 spans 14 amino acids. CDR3 residues: CASSYRYRGEKLFF. CDR3 DNA: TGTGCCAGCAGTTACCGCTACAGGGGTGAAAAACTGTTTTTT.

This clonotype was detected a few times. One end of the junction fails to match germline, which may point to a read error. The chain recombines TRBV6-2 or TRBV6-3 with TRBJ2-2; 13 nucleotides match TRBD2. The CDR3 contains 19 residues. In germline, CDR1 is MNHEY, CDR2 SVGEGT. CDR3 protein: CASSYSPLAGGPKTGELFF. In nucleotides, the CDR3 is TGTGCCAGCAGTTACTCCCCACTAGCGGGAGGGCCGAAGACCGGGGAGCTGTTTTTT.

This clonotype was recorded a few times. This rearrangement joins TRBV10-1 to TRBJ2-2; D uncertain. V lost 3 bases and J lost 7, with 9 bases in between. CDR3 length: 13 residues. CDR1 and CDR2 from the germline V gene are WNHNN and SYGVQD (reference sequence). The CDR3 coding sequence is TGCGCCAGCAGTGACCAAGGACGCGGGGAGCTGTTTTTT. Amino acids: CASSDQGRGELFF.

The genes are TRBV7-2 and TRBJ2-2; D is unresolved. The V end lost 6 bases, the J end lost 4 bases, and 21 bases lay between the germline ends. The CDR3 extends over 17 amino acids. In germline, CDR1 is SGHTA, CDR2 FQGNSA. The CDR3 region is CASRHSLERSVTGELFF. The CDR3 bases are TGTGCCAGCAGGCATAGCCTCGAGCGTTCGGTCACCGGGGAGCTGTTTTTT.

This clonotype was detected only a few times. The chain combines TRBV20-1 with TRBJ1-1, with D possibly being TRBD1 (6 bases). The CDR3 is made up of 14 amino acids. Germline V CDR1 and CDR2: DFQATT, SNEGSKA (reference sequence). The V and J ends lost 7 bases and 2 bases respectively, with 17 bases between them. The CDR3 sequence is CSGLHRDKNTEAFF. The CDR3 coding sequence is TGCAGTGGGTTACACCGGGACAAAAACACTGAAGCTTTCTTT.

The chain couples TRBV7-9 to TRBJ2-7, with D uncertain. The germline CDR1 and CDR2 sequences are SEHNR and FQNEAQ (reference sequence). The CDR3 extends over 16 amino acids. V was cut by 0 bases and J by 3 bases, with 15 bases left in between. The CDR3, as DNA: TGTGCCAGCAGCTTAGCGACCGGTGTCAGGATCTACGAGCAGTACTTC. This gives the protein CASSLATGVRIYEQYF. Together with reference TRBV7-9 and TRBJ2-7, the CDR3 gives the full variable domain: DTGVSQNPRHKITKRGQNVTFRCDPISEHNRLYWYRQTLGQGPEFLTYFQNEAQLEKSRLLSDRFSAERPKGSFSTLEIQRTEQGDSAMYLCASSLATGVRIYEQYFGPGTRLTVT.

This chain links TRBV28 with TRBJ2-7; TRBD2 matches at 8 bases. Germline V gene sequence: CDR1 MDHEN, CDR2 SYDVKM. CDR3 size: 14 residues. The ends lost 6 bases at V and 3 bases at J; junction bases unmatched: 7. The CDR3 DNA reads TGTGCCAGCAGGTACCGACTAGCGAACTACGAGCAGTACTTC. Amino acid sequence: CASRYRLANYEQYF.

This clonotype was counted a few times. CDR3 region: CASSSRGDQPQHF. Here the CDR3 DNA reads TGTGCCAGCAGCTCCCGGGGGGATCAGCCCCAGCATTTT. The V gene is TRBV12-3 or TRBV12-4, the J gene TRBJ1-5, with D possibly being TRBD1 (5 bases). Trimming shortened V by 6 bases and J by 5 bases, and 11 bases separated the two germline ends. The CDR3 runs to 13 residues.

The V gene is TRBV6-1, the J gene TRBJ1-1; D remains unclear. CDR3 length equals 13 residues. Germline assignment: CDR1 MNHNS and CDR2 SASEGT. The V end lost 8 bases, the J end lost 1 base, and 11 bases lay between the germline ends. As DNA, the CDR3 is TGTGCCAGCGATCAGCCGGGGAACACTGAAGCTTTCTTT. Protein product: CASDQPGNTEAFF.

The chain couples TRBV19 to TRBJ1-3, with a weak D call TRBD1 (6 bases). Trimming took off 6 bases at V and 2 bases at J, with 14 bases between the two ends. The CDR3 contains 15 residues. The germline gives CDR1 LNHDA, CDR2 SQIVND (reference sequence). The CDR3 bases are TGTGCCAGTAGGATACAGGGCCTCCCTGGAAACACCATATATTTT. It encodes CASRIQGLPGNTIYF. The variable domain in full, with the rest retrieved from reference TRBV19 and TRBJ1-3, is DGGITQSPKYLFRKEGQNVTLSCEQNLNHDAMYWYRQDPGQGLRLIYYSQIVNDFQKGDIAEGYSVSREKKESFPLTVTSAQKNPTAFYLCASRIQGLPGNTIYFGEGSWLTVV.

This clonotype has a count of ten or more. The rearrangement links TRBV7-9 to TRBJ1-2, with D tentatively TRBD1 (6 bases). From germline, CDR1 is SEHNR and CDR2 FQNEAQ (reference sequence). CDR3 length: 15 residues. Trimming shortened V by 1 base and J by 2 bases, and 11 bases separated the two germline ends. The CDR3 coding sequence is TGTGCCAGCAGCTTAGAAGGGGGGGCCAACTATGGCTACACCTTC. Translation gives CASSLEGGANYGYTF.

This chain links TRBV29-1 with TRBJ1-1, with no clear D. This CDR3 spans 12 amino acids. V was trimmed by 4 bases and J by 3 bases, leaving 9 bases between them. Germline V gene data show CDR1 as SQVTM and CDR2 as ANQGSEA. Here the CDR3 reads CSVGHWDTEAFF. CDR3 DNA: TGCAGCGTTGGACACTGGGACACTGAAGCTTTCTTT. Filled out from reference TRBV29-1 and TRBJ1-1, the complete variable domain reads SAVISQKPSRDICQRGTSLTIQCQVDSQVTMMFWYRQQPGQSLTLIATANQGSEATYESGFVIDKFPISRPNLTFSTLTVSNMSPEDSSIYLCSVGHWDTEAFFGQGTRLTVV.